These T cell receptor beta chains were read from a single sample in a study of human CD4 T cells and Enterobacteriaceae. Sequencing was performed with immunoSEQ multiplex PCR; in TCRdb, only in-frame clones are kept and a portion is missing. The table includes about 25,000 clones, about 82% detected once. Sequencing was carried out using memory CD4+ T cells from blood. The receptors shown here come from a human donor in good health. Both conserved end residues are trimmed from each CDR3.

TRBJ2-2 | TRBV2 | ASSFDRGWTGELF
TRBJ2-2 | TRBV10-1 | ASSAVVAGGGELF
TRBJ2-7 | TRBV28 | ASSPSSGSIYEQY
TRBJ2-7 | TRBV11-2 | ASSLEGQGSYEQY
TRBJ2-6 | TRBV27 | ASSGGRLSGANVLT
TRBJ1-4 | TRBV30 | AWGGQLNEKLF
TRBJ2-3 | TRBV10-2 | ASSLAGGRTDTQY
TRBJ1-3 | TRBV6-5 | ASSSWDRGNTIY
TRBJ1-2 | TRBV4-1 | ASSQEPGGYGYT
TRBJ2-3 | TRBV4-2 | ASSQGLPDTQY
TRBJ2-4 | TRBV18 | ASFEGGLAKNIQY
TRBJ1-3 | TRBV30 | AWSRDSSGNTIY
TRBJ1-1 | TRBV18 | ASSPLFGAEAF
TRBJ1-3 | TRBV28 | ASSFHKASGNTIY
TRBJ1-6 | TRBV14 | ASSQDWRNSPLH